These T cell receptor beta chains were read from a single sample in a study of T cells after yellow fever vaccination. From the 5' RACE reads, TCRdb called clonotypes with MiXCR, one entry per CDR3 protein. The sample lists about 430,000 distinct CDR3 sequences, roughly a sixth occurring once. Specimen: PBMCs, collected before the yellow fever booster vaccination. The source of these receptors is a man between 18 and 29 years old who received the YFV17D yellow fever vaccine. CDR3s include the opening cysteine and the closing phenylalanine or tryptophan. Fields, in order: V gene, J gene, clone size, D gene, CDR3 DNA, CDR3 protein. A D gene is named only where the DNA matches it firmly. Expanded clones get a size class; other rows say once, few or many, or leave the size out.

TRBV6-5,TRBJ1-2,-,-,TGTGCCAGCAGTCCGGGACTCGGGAGGACGGGAGGCTACACCTTC,CASSPGLGRTGGYTF
TRBV5-4,TRBJ1-1,-,-,TGTGCCAGCAGCTTGATTACACTCAGGGATGGGGACACTGAAGCTTTCTTT,CASSLITLRDGDTEAFF
TRBV29-1,TRBJ2-3,many,TRBD1,TGCAGCGTCGGGGGGACAGGGGGCTTCAGCACAGATACGCAGTATTTT,CSVGGTGGFSTDTQYF
TRBV6-1,TRBJ2-2,-,-,TGTGCCAGCAGTGATGGGGTAGTCTACACCGGGGAGCTGTTTTTT,CASSDGVVYTGELFF
TRBV4-1,TRBJ2-4,few,-,TGCGCCAGCAACCACGAACTCGGCCCTGGCATTCAGTACTTC,CASNHELGPGIQYF
TRBV10-3,TRBJ2-1,many,TRBD1,TGTGCCCTGAGGACAGGGGGCAATGAGCAGTTCTTC,CALRTGGNEQFF
TRBV7-9,TRBJ2-4,once,-,TGTGCCAGCGCGGTCTCGGCCGGGTCTAGCATTCAGTACTTC,CASAVSAGSSIQYF
TRBV29-1,TRBJ2-3,once,-,TGCAGCGTTGAAGTCGGTAGCGGAGATACGCAGTATTTT,CSVEVGSGDTQYF
TRBV9,TRBJ2-5,-,-,TGTGCCAGCAGCGTAGCGGACCAAGAGACCCAGTACTTC,CASSVADQETQYF
TRBV5-1,TRBJ1-6,few,TRBD1,TGCGCCAGCAGCTTACGCCCGGGACAGGGCGCAGTCAATAATTCACCCCTCCACTTT,CASSLRPGQGAVNNSPLHF
TRBV7-8,TRBJ1-2,-,-,TGTGCCAGCAGCTTAGATGCGCGGCAGGGAAGTTTAGGGGTTTATGGCTACACCTTC,CASSLDARQGSLGVYGYTF
TRBV18,TRBJ2-5,few,-,TGTGCCAGCTCACCAACTCAAGAGACCCAGTACTTC,CASSPTQETQYF
TRBV28,TRBJ2-1,many,-,TGTGCCAGCAATATGGGGGGGCCGTACAATGAGCAGTTCTTC,CASNMGGPYNEQFF
TRBV28,TRBJ2-7,-,-,TGTGCCAGCAGCTTGATATTCGAGCAGTACTTC,CASSLIFEQYF
TRBV7-2,TRBJ2-5,few,-,TGTGCCAGCAGATCGTCCAGGGCCCAAGAGACCCAGTACTTC,CASRSSRAQETQYF
TRBV10-2,TRBJ1-2,few,TRBD1,TGCGCCAGCCGGACAGGGGAAGGCGATGGCTACACCTTC,CASRTGEGDGYTF
TRBV7-9,TRBJ1-1,few,-,TGTGCCAGCAGCTTAGAGGGTATGGAGGACACTGAAGCTTTCTTT,CASSLEGMEDTEAFF
TRBV4-2,TRBJ2-7,-,-,TGTGCCAGCAGCACCCGGGCGGACTACGAGCAGTACTTC,CASSTRADYEQYF
TRBV7-6,TRBJ2-3,-,TRBD2,TGTGCCAGCAGCTTCTTAGCGGGGGGGCGCACAGATACGCAGTATTTT,CASSFLAGGRTDTQYF
TRBV6-6,TRBJ2-4,-,-,TGTGCCAGCAGTTATGGGCTTTCATCCCACAAAAACATTCAGTACTTC,CASSYGLSSHKNIQYF
TRBV10-3,TRBJ2-3,-,-,TGTGCCATCAGTAGAAGAGCTGATACGCAGTATTTT,CAISRRADTQYF
TRBV7-9,TRBJ2-2,-,-,TGTGCCAGCAGCCTACCGCAGTCTACAAACACCGGGGAGCTGTTTTTT,CASSLPQSTNTGELFF
TRBV5-1,TRBJ1-1,-,-,TGCGCCAGCAGCTTGACCGACCCCGACACTGAAGCTTTCTTT,CASSLTDPDTEAFF
TRBV4-1,TRBJ2-7,-,TRBD1,TGCGCCAGCAGCCAAGTGAGACAGGGAGCCGAGCAGTACTTC,CASSQVRQGAEQYF
TRBV7-2,TRBJ2-2,few,-,TGTGCCAGCAACCCCTGGGTCGGCGGGGAGCTGTTTTTT,CASNPWVGGELFF
TRBV4-3,TRBJ2-3,-,-,TGCGCCAGCAGCCAAGAGGTGACAGGCACAGATACGCAGTATTTT,CASSQEVTGTDTQYF
TRBV29-1,TRBJ2-5,few,-,TGCAGCGTTGATAGTGGGACGCAAGAGACCCAGTACTTC,CSVDSGTQETQYF
TRBV3-1,TRBJ1-1,few,-,TGTGCCAGCAGCCACGGATCTAGGGGAAGGACTGAAGCTTTCTTT,CASSHGSRGRTEAFF
TRBV6-2/TRBV6-3,TRBJ2-1,few,-,TGTGCCAGCAGTTACCTTCTGAGCGGGTTTTACAATGAGCAGTTCTTC,CASSYLLSGFYNEQFF
TRBV21-1,TRBJ2-1,-,-,TGTGCCAGCGGAATAGCGGGGGGCCCCTACAATGAGCAGTTCTTC,CASGIAGGPYNEQFF
TRBV20-1,TRBJ2-1,few,TRBD2,TGCAGTGCAACAAATGCCAATCGGGGGGGCTGGCCTGAGCAGTTCTTC,CSATNANRGGWPEQFF
TRBV7-9,TRBJ1-2,-,TRBD1,TGTGCCAGCAGTCCCTCCCCGGGACAGAACCACCTGACCTATGGCTACACCTTC,CASSPSPGQNHLTYGYTF
TRBV4-3,TRBJ1-4,few,TRBD1,TGCGCCAGCAGCCATGCCACAGGGGGCACTAATGAAAAACTGTTTTTT,CASSHATGGTNEKLFF
TRBV15,TRBJ1-1,few,TRBD1,TGTGCCACCAGCGGGACAGGGAGGACTGAAGCTTTCTTT,CATSGTGRTEAFF
TRBV29-1,TRBJ2-2,few,TRBD2,TGCAGCGTAGGTTGGACTAGCGGGGGCACCGGGGAGCTGTTTTTT,CSVGWTSGGTGELFF